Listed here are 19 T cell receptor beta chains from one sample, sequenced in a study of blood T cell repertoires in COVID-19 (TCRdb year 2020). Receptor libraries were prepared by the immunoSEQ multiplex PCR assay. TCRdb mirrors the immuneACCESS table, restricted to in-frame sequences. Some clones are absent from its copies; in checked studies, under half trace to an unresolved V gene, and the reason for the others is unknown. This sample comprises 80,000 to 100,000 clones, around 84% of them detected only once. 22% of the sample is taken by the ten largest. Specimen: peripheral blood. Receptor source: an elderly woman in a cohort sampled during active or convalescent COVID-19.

This CDR3 is CASRQGQGSPLHF. DNA of the CDR3: TGCGCCAGCCGACAGGGGCAGGGGTCACCCCTCCACTTT. The rearrangement joins TRBV10-1 to TRBJ1-6; TRBD1 agrees at 8 bases. Looked up from germline, CDR1 is WNHNN and CDR2 is SYGVQD (reference sequence). The CDR3 contains 13 residues. V gave up 8 bases and J gave up 10 bases; unmatched junction bases: 7.

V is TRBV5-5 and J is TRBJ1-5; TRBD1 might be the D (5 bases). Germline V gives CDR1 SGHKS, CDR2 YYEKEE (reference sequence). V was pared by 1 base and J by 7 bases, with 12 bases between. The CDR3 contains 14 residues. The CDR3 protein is CASSLSGGWQPQHF. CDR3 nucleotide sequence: TGTGCCAGCAGCTTGTCGGGGGGATGGCAGCCCCAGCATTTT.

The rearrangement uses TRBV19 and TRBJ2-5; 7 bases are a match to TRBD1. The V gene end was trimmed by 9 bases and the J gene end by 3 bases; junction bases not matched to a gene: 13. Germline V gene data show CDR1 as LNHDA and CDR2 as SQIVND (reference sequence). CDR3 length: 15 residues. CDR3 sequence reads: CASPRTGTAEETQYF. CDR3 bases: TGTGCCAGCCCACGGACGGGGACAGCCGAAGAGACCCAGTACTTC.

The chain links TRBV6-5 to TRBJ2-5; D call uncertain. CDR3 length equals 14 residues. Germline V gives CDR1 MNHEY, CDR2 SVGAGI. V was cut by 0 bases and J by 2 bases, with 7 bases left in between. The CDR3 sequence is CASSYSLYQETQYF. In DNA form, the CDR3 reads TGTGCCAGCAGTTACTCGCTCTATCAAGAGACCCAGTACTTC.

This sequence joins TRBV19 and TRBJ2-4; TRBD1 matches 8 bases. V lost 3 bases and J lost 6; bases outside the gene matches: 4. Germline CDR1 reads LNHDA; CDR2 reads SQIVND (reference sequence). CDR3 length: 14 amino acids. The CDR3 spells CASSIAGQVNIQYF. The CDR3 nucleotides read TGTGCCAGTAGTATCGCGGGACAGGTAAACATTCAGTACTTC.

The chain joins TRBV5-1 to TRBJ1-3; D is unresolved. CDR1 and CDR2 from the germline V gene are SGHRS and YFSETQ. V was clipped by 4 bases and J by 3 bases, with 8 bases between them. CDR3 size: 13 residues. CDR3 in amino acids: CASSAAIGNTIYF. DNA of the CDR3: TGCGCCAGCAGCGCGGCAATTGGAAACACCATATATTTT.

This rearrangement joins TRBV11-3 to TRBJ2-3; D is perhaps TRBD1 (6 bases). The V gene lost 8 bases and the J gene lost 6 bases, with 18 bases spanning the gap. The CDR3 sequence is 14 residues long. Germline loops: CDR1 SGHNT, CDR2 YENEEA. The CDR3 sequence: CASQGTEWADTQYF. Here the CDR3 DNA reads TGTGCCAGCCAGGGGACGGAGTGGGCGGATACGCAGTATTTT.

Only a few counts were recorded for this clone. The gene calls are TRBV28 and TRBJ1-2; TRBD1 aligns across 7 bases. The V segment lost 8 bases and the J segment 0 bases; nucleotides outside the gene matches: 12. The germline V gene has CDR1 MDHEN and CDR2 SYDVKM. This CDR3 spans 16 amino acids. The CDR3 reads CASLSRTGLSNYGYTF. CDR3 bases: TGTGCCAGCCTATCGCGGACAGGACTTTCTAACTATGGCTACACCTTC.

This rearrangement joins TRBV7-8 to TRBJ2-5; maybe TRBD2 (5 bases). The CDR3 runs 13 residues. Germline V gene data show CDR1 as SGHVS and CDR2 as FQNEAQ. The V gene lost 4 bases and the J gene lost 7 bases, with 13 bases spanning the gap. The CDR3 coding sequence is TGTGCCAGCAGCTCAGACGTCCGGGGGACCCAGTACTTC. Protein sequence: CASSSDVRGTQYF.

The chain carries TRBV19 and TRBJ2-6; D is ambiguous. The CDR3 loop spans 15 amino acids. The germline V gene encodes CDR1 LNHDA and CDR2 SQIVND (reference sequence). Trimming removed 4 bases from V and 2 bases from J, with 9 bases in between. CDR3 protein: CASSRDPTGANVLTF. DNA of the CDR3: TGTGCCAGTAGTAGAGATCCAACTGGGGCCAACGTCCTGACTTTC.

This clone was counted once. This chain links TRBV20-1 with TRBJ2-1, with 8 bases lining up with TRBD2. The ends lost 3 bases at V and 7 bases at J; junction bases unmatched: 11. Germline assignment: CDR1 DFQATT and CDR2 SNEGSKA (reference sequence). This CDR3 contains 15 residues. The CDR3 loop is CSASVGSGRGNEQFF. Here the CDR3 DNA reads TGCAGTGCTAGTGTCGGGAGCGGGAGAGGAAATGAGCAGTTCTTC.

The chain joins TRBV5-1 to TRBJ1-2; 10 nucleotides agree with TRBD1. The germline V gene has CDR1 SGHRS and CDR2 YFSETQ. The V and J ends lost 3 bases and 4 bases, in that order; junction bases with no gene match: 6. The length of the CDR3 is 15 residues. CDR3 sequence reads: CASSWGTGVGYGYTF. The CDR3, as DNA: TGCGCCAGCAGCTGGGGGACAGGGGTCGGCTATGGCTACACCTTC.

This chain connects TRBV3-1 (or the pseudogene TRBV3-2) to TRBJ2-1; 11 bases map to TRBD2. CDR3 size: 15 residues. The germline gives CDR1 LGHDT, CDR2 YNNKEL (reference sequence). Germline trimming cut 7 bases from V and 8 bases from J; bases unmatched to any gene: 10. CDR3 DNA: TGTGCCAGCACTGTAGCGGGAGGGCCGGTTTATGAGCAGTTCTTC. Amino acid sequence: CASTVAGGPVYEQFF.

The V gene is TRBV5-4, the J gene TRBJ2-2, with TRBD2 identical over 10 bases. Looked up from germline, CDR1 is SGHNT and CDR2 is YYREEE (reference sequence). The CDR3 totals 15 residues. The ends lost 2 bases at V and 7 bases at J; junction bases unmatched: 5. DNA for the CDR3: TGTGCCAGCAGCTTTACACTAGCGGGATACGGGGAGCTGTTTTTT. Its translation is CASSFTLAGYGELFF. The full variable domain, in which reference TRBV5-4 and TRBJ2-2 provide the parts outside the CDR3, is ETGVTQSPTHLIKTRGQQVTLRCSSQSGHNTVSWYQQALGQGPQFIFQYYREEENGRGNFPPRFSGLQFPNYSSELNVNALELDDSALYLCASSFTLAGYGELFFGEGSRLTVL.

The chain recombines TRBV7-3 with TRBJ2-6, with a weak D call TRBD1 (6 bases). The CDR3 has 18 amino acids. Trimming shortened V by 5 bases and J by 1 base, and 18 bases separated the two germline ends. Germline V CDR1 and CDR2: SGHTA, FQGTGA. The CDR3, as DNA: TGTGCCAGCAGCCCAGAACCGGGACACTTATCTGGGGCCAACGTCCTGACTTTC. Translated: CASSPEPGHLSGANVLTF.

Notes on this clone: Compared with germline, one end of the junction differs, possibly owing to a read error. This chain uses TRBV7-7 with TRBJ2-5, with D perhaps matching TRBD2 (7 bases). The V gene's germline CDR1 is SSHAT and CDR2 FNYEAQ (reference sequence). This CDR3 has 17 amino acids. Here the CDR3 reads CASSKSQPQGRVETQYF. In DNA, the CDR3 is TGTGCTAGCAGCAAGAGCCAACCCCAGGGGAGGGTAGAGACCCAGTACTTC.

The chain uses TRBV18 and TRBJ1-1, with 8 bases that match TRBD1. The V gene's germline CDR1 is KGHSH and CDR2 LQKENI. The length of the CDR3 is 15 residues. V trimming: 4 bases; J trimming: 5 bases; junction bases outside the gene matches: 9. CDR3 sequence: CASSRPDRVGTEAFF. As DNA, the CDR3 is TGTGCCAGCTCACGTCCGGACAGGGTTGGGACTGAAGCTTTCTTT.

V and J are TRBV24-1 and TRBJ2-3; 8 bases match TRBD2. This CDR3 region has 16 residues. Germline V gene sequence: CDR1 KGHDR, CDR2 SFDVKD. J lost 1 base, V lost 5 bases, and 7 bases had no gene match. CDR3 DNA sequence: TGTGCCACCAGTGCCCCAGCGGGAGAGGGCACAGATACGCAGTATTTT. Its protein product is CATSAPAGEGTDTQYF.

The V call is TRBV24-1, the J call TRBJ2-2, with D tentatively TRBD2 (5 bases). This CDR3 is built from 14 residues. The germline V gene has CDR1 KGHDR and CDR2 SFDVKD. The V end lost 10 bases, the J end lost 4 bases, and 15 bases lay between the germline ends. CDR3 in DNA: TGTGCCACTAGTCGGAGTGGGAGCACCGGGGAGCTGTTTTTT. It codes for CATSRSGSTGELFF.